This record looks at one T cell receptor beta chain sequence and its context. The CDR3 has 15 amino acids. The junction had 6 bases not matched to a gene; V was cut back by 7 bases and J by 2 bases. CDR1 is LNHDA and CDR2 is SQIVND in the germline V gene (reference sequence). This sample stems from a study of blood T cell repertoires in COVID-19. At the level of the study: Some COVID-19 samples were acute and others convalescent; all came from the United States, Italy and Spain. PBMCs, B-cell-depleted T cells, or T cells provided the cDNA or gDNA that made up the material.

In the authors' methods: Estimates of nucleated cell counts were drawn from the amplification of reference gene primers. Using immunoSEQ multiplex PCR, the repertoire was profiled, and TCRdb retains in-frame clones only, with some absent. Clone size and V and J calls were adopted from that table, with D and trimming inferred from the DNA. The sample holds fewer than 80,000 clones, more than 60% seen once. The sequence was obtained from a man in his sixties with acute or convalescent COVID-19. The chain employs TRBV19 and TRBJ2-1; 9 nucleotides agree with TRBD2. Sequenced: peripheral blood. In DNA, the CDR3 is TGTGCCAGTAAGCCGACTAGCGGAACCTACAATGAGCAGTTCTTC. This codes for CASKPTSGTYNEQFF.